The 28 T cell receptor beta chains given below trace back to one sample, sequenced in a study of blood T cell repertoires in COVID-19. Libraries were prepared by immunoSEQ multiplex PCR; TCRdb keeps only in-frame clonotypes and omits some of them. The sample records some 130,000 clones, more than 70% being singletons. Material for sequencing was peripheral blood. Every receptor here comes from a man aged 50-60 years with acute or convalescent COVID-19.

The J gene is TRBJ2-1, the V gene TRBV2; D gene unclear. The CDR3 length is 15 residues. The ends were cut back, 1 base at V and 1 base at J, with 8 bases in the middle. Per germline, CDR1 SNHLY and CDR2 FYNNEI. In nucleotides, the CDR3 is TGTGCCAGCAGTGAAGGGAGTCTTTCCTACAATGAGCAGTTCTTC. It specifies CASSEGSLSYNEQFF.

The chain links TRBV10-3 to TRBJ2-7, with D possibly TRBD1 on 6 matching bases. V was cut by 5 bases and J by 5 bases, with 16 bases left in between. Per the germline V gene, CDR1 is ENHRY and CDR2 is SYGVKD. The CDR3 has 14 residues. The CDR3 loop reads CAISPQGNRHEQYF. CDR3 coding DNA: TGTGCCATCAGTCCTCAGGGGAATCGGCACGAGCAGTACTTC.

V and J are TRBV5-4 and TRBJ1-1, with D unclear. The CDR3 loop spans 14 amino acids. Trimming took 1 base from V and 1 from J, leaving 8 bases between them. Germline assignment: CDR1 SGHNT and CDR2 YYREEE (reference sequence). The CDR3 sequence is CASSLSTGNTEAFF. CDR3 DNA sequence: TGTGCCAGCAGCTTGTCTACGGGGAACACTGAAGCTTTCTTT.

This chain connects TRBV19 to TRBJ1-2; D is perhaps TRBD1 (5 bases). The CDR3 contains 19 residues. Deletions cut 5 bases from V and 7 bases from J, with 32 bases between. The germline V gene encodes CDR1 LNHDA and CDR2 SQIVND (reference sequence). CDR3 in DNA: TGTGCCAGTAGTGCAACCCGTAGGGCAGAAGGGGCCATCTTGCGTGGCTACACCTTC. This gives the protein CASSATRRAEGAILRGYTF.

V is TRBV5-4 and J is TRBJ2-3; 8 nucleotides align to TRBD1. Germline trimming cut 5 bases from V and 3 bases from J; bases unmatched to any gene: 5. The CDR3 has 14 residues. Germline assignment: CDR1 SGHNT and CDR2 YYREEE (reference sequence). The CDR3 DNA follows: TGTGCCAGCAGACCCGACAGGGGTACAGATACGCAGTATTTT. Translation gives CASRPDRGTDTQYF.

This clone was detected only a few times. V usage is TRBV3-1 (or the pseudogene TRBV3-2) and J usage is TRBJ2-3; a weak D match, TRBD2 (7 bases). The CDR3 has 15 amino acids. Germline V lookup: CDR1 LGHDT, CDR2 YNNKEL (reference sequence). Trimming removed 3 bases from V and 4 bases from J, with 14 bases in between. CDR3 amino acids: CASSHPGGGPDTQYF. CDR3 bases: TGTGCCAGCAGCCACCCAGGCGGGGGCCCAGATACGCAGTATTTT.

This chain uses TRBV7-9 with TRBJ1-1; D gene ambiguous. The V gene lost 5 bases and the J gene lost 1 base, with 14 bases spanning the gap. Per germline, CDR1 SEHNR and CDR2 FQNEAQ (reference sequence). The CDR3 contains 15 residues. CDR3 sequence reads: CASSIWETENTEAFF. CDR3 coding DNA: TGTGCCAGCAGCATCTGGGAGACCGAGAACACTGAAGCTTTCTTT.

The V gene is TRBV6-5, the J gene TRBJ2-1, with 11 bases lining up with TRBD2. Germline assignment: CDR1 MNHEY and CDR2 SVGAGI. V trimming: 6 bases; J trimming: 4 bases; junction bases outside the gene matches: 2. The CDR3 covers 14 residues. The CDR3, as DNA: TGTGCCAGCAGGCTAGCGGGAGGTTACAATGAGCAGTTCTTC. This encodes CASRLAGGYNEQFF.

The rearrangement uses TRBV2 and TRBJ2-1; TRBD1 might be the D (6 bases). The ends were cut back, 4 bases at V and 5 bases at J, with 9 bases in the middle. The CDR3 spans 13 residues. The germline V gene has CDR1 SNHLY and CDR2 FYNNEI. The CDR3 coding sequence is TGTGCCAGCAGTGTCGGACAGAACAATGAGCAGTTCTTC. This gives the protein CASSVGQNNEQFF.

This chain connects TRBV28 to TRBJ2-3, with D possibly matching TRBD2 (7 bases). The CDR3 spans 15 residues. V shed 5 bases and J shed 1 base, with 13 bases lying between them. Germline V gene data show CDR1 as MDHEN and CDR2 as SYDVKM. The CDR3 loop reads CASSKGGAGTDTQYF. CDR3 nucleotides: TGTGCCAGCAGTAAAGGGGGGGCAGGCACAGATACGCAGTATTTT.

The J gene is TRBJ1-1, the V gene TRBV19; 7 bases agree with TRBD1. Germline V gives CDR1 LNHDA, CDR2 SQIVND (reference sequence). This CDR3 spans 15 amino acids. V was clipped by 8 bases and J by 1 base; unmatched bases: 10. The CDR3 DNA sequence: TGTGCCAGTGGCCGGGACAGTCGAGGGAACACTGAAGCTTTCTTT. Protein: CASGRDSRGNTEAFF.

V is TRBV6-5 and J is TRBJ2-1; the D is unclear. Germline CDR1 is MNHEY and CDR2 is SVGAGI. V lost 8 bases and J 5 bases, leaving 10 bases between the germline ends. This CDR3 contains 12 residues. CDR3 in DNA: TGTGCCAGCGGCCAGATTCACAATGAGCAGTTCTTC. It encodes CASGQIHNEQFF.

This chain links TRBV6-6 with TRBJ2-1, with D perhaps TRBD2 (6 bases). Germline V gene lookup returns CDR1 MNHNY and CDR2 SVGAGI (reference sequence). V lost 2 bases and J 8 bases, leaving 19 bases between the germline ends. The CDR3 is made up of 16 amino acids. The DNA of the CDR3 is TGTGCCAGCAGTTACCTCGTCGCGGGAAAGGGTCATGAGCAGTTCTTC. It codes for CASSYLVAGKGHEQFF.

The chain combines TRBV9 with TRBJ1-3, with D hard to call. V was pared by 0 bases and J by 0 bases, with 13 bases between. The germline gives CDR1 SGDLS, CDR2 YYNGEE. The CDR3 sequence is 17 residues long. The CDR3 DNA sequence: TGTGCCAGCAGCGTAGCCAAGGCGGCGGGCTCTGGAAACACCATATATTTT. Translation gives CASSVAKAAGSGNTIYF.

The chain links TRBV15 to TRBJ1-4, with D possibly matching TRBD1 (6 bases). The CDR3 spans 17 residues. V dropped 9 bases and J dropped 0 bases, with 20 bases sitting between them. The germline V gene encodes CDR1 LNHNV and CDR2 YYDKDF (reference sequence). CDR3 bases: TGTGCCACTACAAAGGGACACAACCTAGCAACTAATGAAAAACTGTTTTTT. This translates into CATTKGHNLATNEKLFF.

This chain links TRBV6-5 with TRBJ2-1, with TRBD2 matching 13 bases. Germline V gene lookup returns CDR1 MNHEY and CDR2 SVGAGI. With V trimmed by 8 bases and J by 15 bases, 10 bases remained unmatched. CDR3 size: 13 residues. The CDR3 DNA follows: TGTGCCAGCGGCCCGGGACTAGCGGGAAGGCTGTTCTTC. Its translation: CASGPGLAGRLFF.

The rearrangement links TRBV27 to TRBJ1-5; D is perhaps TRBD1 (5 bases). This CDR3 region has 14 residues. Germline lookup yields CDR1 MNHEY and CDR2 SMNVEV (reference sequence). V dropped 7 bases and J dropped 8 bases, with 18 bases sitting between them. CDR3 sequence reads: CASTPRRGGEPQHF. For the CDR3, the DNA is TGTGCCAGCACTCCGAGGAGGGGCGGTGAGCCCCAGCATTTT.

This CDR3 reads CASRQGNYGYTF. The DNA for the CDR3 is TGTGCCAGCAGACAGGGAAACTATGGCTACACCTTC. This rearrangement joins TRBV28 to TRBJ1-2; possible D gene TRBD1, 6 bases. This CDR3 comprises 12 residues. CDR1 is MDHEN and CDR2 is SYDVKM in the germline V gene. The V gene lost 6 bases and the J gene lost 2 bases, with 7 bases spanning the gap.

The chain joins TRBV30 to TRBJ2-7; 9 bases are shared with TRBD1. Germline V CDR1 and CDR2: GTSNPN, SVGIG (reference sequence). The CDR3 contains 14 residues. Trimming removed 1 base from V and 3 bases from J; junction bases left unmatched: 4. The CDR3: CAWSGRDRVYEQYF. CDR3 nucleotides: TGTGCCTGGAGTGGCCGGGACAGGGTCTACGAGCAGTACTTC.

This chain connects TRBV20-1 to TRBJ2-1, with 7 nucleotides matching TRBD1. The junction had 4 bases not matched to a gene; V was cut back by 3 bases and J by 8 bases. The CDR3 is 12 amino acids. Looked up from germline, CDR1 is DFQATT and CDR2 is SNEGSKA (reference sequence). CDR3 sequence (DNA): TGCAGTGCTAGTTACAGGGGATATGAGCAGTTCTTC. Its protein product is CSASYRGYEQFF.

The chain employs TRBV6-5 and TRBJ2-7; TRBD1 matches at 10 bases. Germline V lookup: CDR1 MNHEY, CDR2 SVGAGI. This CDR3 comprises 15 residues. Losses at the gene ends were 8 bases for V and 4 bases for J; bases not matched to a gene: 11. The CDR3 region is CASSKIDRGPYEQYF. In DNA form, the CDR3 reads TGTGCCAGCTCTAAGATTGACAGGGGGCCTTACGAGCAGTACTTC.

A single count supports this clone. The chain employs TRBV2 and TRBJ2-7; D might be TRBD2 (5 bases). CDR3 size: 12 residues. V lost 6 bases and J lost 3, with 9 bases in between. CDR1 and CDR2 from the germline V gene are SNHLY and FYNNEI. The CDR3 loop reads CASSAGIYEQYF. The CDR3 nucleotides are TGTGCCAGCAGCGCCGGGATCTACGAGCAGTACTTC.

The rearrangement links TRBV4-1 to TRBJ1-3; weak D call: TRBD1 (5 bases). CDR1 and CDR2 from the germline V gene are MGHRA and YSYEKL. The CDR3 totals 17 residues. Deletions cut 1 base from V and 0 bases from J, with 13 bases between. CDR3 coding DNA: TGCGCCAGCAGCCAAGGCCCCCAGGGCCTCTCTGGAAACACCATATATTTT. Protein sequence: CASSQGPQGLSGNTIYF.

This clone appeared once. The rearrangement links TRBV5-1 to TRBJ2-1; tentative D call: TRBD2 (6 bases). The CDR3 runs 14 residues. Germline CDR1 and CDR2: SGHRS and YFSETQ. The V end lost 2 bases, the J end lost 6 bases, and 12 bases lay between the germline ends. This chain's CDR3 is CASSFSGGINEQFF. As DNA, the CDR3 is TGCGCCAGCAGCTTTAGTGGGGGGATCAATGAGCAGTTCTTC.

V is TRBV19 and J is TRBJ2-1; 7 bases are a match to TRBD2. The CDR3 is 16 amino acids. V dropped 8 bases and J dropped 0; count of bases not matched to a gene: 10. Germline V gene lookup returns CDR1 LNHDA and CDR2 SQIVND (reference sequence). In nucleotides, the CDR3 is TGTGCCAGTGGGCTCAGGCGGGGGAGCTCCTACAATGAGCAGTTCTTC. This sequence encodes CASGLRRGSSYNEQFF.

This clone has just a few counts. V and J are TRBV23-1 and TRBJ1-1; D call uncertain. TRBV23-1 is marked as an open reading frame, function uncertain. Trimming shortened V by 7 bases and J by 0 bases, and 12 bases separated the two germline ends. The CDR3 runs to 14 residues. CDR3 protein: CASNPGLMNTEAFF. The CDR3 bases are TGCGCCAGCAACCCTGGGCTGATGAACACTGAAGCTTTCTTT.

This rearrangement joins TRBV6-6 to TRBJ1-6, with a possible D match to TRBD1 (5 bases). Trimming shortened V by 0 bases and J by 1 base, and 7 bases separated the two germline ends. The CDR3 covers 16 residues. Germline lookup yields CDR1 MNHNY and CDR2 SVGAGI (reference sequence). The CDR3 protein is CASSYSGGSYNSPLHF. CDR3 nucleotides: TGTGCCAGCAGTTACTCCGGGGGATCCTATAATTCACCCCTCCACTTT.

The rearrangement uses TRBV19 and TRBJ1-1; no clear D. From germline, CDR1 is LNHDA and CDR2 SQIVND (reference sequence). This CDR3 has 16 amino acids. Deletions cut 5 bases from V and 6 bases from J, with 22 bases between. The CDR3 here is CASSAPNLRGIPEAFF. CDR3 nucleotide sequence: TGTGCCAGTAGTGCCCCGAATTTACGGGGTATACCTGAAGCTTTCTTT.